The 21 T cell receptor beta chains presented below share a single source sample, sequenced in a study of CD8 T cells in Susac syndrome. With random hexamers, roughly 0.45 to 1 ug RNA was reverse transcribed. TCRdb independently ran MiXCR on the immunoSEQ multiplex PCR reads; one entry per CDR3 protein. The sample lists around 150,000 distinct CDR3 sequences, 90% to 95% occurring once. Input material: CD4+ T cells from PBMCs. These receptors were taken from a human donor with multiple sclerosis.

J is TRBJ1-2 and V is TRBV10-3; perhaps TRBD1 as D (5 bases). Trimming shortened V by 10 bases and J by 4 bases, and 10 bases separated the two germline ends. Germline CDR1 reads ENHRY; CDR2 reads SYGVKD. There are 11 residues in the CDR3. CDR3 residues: CATGQSYGYTF. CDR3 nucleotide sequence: TGTGCCACCGGACAAAGCTATGGCTACACCTTC.

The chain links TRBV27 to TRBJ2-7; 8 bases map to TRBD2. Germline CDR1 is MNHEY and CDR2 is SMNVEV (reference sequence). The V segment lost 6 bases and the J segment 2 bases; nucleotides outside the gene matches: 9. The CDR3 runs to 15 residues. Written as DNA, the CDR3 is TGTGCCAGCAGCCGGATTCTAGCGGGCCCCTACGAGCAGTACTTC. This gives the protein CASSRILAGPYEQYF.

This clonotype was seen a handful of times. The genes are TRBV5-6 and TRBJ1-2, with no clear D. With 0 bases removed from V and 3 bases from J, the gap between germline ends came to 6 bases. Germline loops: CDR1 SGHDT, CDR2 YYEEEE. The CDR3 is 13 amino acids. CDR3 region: CASSLVGDYGYTF. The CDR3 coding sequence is TGTGCCAGCAGCTTGGTCGGAGACTATGGCTACACCTTC.

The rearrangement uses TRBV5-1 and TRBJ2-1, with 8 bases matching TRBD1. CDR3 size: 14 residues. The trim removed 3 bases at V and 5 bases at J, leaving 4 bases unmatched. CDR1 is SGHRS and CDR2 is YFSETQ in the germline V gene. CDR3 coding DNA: TGCGCCAGCAGCTGGACAGGGCCCAACAATGAGCAGTTCTTC. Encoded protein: CASSWTGPNNEQFF.

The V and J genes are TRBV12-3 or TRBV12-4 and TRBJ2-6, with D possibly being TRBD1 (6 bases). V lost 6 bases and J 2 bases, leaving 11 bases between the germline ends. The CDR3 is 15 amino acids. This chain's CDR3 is CASRLGGAGANVLTF. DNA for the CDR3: TGTGCCAGCAGACTTGGGGGCGCTGGGGCCAACGTCCTGACTTTC.

For the CDR3, the DNA is TGCAGTGCTAGAGATTACTTTGAGCAGTTCTTC. Translating gives CSARDYFEQFF. The chain combines TRBV20-1 with TRBJ2-1; no firm D call. Germline V CDR1 and CDR2: DFQATT, SNEGSKA (reference sequence). The CDR3 runs to 11 residues. Between the trimmed V and J ends, which lost 0 bases and 9 bases, there was a span of 6 bases.

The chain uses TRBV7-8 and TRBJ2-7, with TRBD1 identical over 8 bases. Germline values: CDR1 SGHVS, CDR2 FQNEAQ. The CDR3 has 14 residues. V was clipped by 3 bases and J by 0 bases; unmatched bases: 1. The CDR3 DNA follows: TGTGCCAGCAGCTTGACAGGGGACTCCTACGAGCAGTACTTC. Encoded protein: CASSLTGDSYEQYF. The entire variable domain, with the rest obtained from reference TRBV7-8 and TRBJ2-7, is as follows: GAGVSQSPRYKVAKRGQDVALRCDPISGHVSLFWYQQALGQGPEFLTYFQNEAQLDKSGLPSDRFFAERPEGSVSTLKIQRTQQEDSAVYLCASSLTGDSYEQYFGPGTRLTVT.

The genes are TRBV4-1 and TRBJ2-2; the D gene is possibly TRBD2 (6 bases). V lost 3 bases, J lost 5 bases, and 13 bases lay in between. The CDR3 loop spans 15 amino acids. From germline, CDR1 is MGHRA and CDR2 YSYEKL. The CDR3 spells CASSHAMRGTGELFF. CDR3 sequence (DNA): TGCGCCAGCAGCCACGCCATGCGGGGAACCGGGGAGCTGTTTTTT.

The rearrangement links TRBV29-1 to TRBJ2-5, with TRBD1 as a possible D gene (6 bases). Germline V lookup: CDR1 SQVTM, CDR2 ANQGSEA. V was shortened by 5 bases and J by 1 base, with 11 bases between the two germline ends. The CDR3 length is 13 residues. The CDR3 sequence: CSVLRGFQETQYF. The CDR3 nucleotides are TGCAGCGTTCTCAGGGGCTTCCAAGAGACCCAGTACTTC. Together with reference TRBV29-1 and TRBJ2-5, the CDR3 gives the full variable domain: SAVISQKPSRDICQRGTSLTIQCQVDSQVTMMFWYRQQPGQSLTLIATANQGSEATYESGFVIDKFPISRPNLTFSTLTVSNMSPEDSSIYLCSVLRGFQETQYFGPGTRLLVL.

CDR3 bases: TGTGCCAGTAGTATTCGGCGGGACAGGGTCGGCCCGGGCTCTGGAAACACCATATATTTT. It encodes CASSIRRDRVGPGSGNTIYF. The chain combines TRBV19 with TRBJ1-3; 9 nucleotides line up with TRBD1. With V trimmed by 3 bases and J by 0 bases, 15 bases remained unmatched. The CDR3 totals 20 residues. The germline V gene encodes CDR1 LNHDA and CDR2 SQIVND (reference sequence).

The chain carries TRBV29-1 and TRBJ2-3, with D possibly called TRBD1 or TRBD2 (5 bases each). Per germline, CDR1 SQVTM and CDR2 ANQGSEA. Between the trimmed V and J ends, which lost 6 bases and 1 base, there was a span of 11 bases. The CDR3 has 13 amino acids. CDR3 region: CSVRGGGTDTQYF. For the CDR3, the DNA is TGCAGCGTCCGGGGCGGAGGCACAGATACGCAGTATTTT.

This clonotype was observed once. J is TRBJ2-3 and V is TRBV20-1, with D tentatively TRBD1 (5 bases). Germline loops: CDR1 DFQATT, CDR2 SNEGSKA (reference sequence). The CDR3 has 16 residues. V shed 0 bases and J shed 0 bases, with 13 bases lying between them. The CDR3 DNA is TGCAGTGCTAGAGATCAAGGCAGGGCAAGCACAGATACGCAGTATTTT. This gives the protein CSARDQGRASTDTQYF.

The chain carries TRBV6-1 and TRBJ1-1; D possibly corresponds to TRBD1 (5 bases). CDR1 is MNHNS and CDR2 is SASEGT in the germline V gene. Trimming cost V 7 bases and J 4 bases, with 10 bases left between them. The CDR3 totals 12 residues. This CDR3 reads CASILRGTEAFF. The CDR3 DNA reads TGTGCCAGCATCTTAAGGGGCACTGAAGCTTTCTTT.

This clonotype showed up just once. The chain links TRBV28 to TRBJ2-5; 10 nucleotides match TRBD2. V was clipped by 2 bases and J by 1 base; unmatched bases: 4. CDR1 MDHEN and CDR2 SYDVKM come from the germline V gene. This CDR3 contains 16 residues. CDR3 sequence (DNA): TGTGCCAGCAGTTTACAACTAGCGGGGACCCAAGAGACCCAGTACTTC. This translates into CASSLQLAGTQETQYF. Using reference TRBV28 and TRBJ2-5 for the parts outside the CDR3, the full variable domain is DVKVTQSSRYLVKRTGEKVFLECVQDMDHENMFWYRQDPGLGLRLIYFSYDVKMKEKGDIPEGYSVSREKKERFSLILESASTNQTSMYLCASSLQLAGTQETQYFGPGTRLLVL.

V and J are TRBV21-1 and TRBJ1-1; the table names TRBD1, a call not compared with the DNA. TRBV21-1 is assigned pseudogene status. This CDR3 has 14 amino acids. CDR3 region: CASSPGDLGTEAFF. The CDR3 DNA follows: TGTGCCAGCAGCCCAGGGGATCTGGGCACTGAAGCTTTCTTT.

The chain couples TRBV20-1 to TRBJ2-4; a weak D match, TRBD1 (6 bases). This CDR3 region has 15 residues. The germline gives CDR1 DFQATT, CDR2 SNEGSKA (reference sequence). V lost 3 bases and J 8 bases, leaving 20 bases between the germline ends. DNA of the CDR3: TGCAGTGCTAGCCCGAAACAGGGTGTCGGGTACATTCAGTACTTC. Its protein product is CSASPKQGVGYIQYF.

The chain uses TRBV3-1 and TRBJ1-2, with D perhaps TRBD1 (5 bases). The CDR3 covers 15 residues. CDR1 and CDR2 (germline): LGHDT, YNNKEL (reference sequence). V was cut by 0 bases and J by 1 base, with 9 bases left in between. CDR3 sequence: CASSQEQVHNYGYTF. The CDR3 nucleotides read TGTGCCAGCAGCCAAGAACAGGTCCATAACTATGGCTACACCTTC. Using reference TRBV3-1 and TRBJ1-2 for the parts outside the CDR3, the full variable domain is DTAVSQTPKYLVTQMGNDKSIKCEQNLGHDTMYWYKQDSKKFLKIMFSYNNKELIINETVPNRFSPKSPDKAHLNLHINSLELGDSAVYFCASSQEQVHNYGYTFGSGTRLTVV.

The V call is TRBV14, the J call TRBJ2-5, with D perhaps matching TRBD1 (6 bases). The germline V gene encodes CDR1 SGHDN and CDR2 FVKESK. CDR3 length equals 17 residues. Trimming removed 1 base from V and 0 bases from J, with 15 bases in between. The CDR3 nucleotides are TGTGCCAGCAGCCAAGGGCGCACAGGGATGTACCAAGAGACCCAGTACTTC. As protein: CASSQGRTGMYQETQYF.

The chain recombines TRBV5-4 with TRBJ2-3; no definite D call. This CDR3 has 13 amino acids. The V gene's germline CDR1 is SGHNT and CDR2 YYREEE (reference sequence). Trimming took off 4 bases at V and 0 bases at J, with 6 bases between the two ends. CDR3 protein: CASSADSTDTQYF. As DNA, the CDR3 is TGTGCCAGCAGCGCGGACAGCACAGATACGCAGTATTTT.

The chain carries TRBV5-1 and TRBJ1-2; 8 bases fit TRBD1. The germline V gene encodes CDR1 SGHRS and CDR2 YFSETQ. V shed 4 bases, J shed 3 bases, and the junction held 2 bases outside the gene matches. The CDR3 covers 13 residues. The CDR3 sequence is CASSETGDYGYTF. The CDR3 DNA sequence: TGCGCCAGCAGCGAGACAGGGGACTATGGCTACACCTTC.

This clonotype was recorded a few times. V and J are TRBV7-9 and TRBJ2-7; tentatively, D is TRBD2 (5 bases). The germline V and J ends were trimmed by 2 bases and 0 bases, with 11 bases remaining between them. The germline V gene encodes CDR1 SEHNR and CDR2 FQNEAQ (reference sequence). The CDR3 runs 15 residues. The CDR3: CASSLRSGSSYEQYF. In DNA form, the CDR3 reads TGTGCCAGCAGCTTAAGGAGCGGAAGCTCCTACGAGCAGTACTTC.